Following are 22 T cell receptor beta chains from one sample sequenced in a study of T cell responses to AZD1222 COVID-19 vaccine. Libraries were prepared by immunoSEQ multiplex PCR; TCRdb keeps only in-frame clonotypes and omits some of them. The sample consists of roughly 110,000 clones, around 91% of them appearing once. The source was peripheral blood, collected on day 0 of AZD1222 vaccination. The source is an adult in good health.

This clone has a single count. V usage is TRBV6-2 or TRBV6-3 and J usage is TRBJ2-3; a weak D match, TRBD2 (5 bases). Trimming left V 5 bases short and J 7 bases short, with 10 bases between. In germline, CDR1 is MNHEY, CDR2 SVGEGT. The CDR3 runs to 12 residues. This CDR3 is CASSPGLNTQYF. CDR3 DNA sequence: TGTGCCAGCAGTCCCGGACTGAATACGCAGTATTTT.

In this sample, this clone turned up once. The CDR3 bases are TGTGCCAGCAGTGCGCTAGGCCGTGGTGAAGCTTTCTTT. Translation gives CASSALGRGEAFF. J is TRBJ1-1 and V is TRBV27; unclear D gene. The CDR3 contains 13 residues. Germline V CDR1 and CDR2: MNHEY, SMNVEV (reference sequence). V was trimmed by 5 bases and J by 7 bases, leaving 14 bases between them.

V and J are TRBV6-5 and TRBJ2-1, with 8 bases matching TRBD2. V lost 6 bases to trimming and J lost 15 bases; unmatched junction nucleotides: 16. Per germline, CDR1 MNHEY and CDR2 SVGAGI. The CDR3 has 14 residues. The CDR3 sequence: CASRPAGASGRRFF. The CDR3 region has the DNA TGTGCCAGCAGACCAGCGGGGGCGAGTGGGCGTCGGTTCTTC.

The chain links TRBV19 to TRBJ1-2, with 7 positions matching TRBD1. CDR3 size: 13 residues. V lost 6 bases and J lost 2; bases outside the gene matches: 3. Germline CDR1 reads LNHDA; CDR2 reads SQIVND (reference sequence). The CDR3 spells CASRPTGNYGYTF. In DNA, the CDR3 is TGTGCCAGTAGACCGACAGGGAACTATGGCTACACCTTC.

The V and J genes are TRBV6-5 and TRBJ1-6, with D perhaps TRBD1 (5 bases). V shed 8 bases and J shed 1 base, with 12 bases lying between them. The CDR3 covers 15 residues. Germline CDR1 MNHEY, CDR2 SVGAGI. The CDR3 region is CASHRGRSYNSPLHF. The CDR3 region has the DNA TGTGCCAGCCATCGGGGCCGGTCCTATAATTCACCCCTCCACTTT.

The rearrangement joins TRBV11-2 to TRBJ1-2; no firm D call. CDR1 SGHAT and CDR2 FQNNGV come from the germline V gene. This CDR3 has 14 residues. Trimming took 5 bases from V and 1 from J, leaving 11 bases between them. CDR3 sequence reads: CASSPMGNNYGYTF. The CDR3 region has the DNA TGTGCCAGCAGCCCGATGGGGAATAACTATGGCTACACCTTC.

V and J are TRBV6-4 and TRBJ1-1; 8 bases agree with TRBD1. V was clipped by 4 bases and J by 0 bases; unmatched bases: 10. CDR3 size: 17 residues. Per germline, CDR1 MRHNA and CDR2 SNTAGT. Here the CDR3 reads CASSARQGNVLNTEAFF. The CDR3 DNA reads as TGTGCCAGCAGTGCCCGACAGGGGAATGTATTGAACACTGAAGCTTTCTTT.

V usage is TRBV20-1 and J usage is TRBJ1-5; D is unresolved. Germline V CDR1 and CDR2: DFQATT, SNEGSKA (reference sequence). Trimming stripped 3 bases from V and 6 bases from J, with 15 bases between. The CDR3 consists of 14 residues. CDR3 sequence reads: CSASIDIEGQPQHF. In nucleotides, the CDR3 is TGCAGTGCTAGTATCGACATAGAGGGTCAGCCCCAGCATTTT.

The CDR3 sequence is CASSLRVGGDSPLHF. CDR3 DNA: TGTGCCAGCAGCTTACGGGTGGGCGGCGATTCACCCCTCCACTTT. This sequence joins TRBV7-2 and TRBJ1-6; D remains unclear. The germline V gene has CDR1 SGHTA and CDR2 FQGNSA. V was trimmed by 2 bases and J by 8 bases, leaving 13 bases between them. This CDR3 has 15 amino acids.

The chain links TRBV28 to TRBJ1-2, with no clear D. Trimming took 6 bases from V and 3 from J, leaving 26 bases between them. Germline CDR1 MDHEN, CDR2 SYDVKM. The CDR3 is 18 residues long. Written as DNA, the CDR3 is TGTGCCAGCAGCCGACCCCTTTTGTGGGGAGGGATGGACTATGGCTACACCTTC. This translates into CASSRPLLWGGMDYGYTF.

This clone occurred a few times. The chain links TRBV3-1 (or the pseudogene TRBV3-2) to TRBJ1-6, with TRBD1 as a possible D gene (6 bases). Trimming left V 3 bases short and J 0 bases short, with 15 bases between. The CDR3 sequence is 18 residues long. CDR1 LGHDT and CDR2 YNNKEL come from the germline V gene (reference sequence). The CDR3: CASSHDNRDSSYNSPLHF. For the CDR3, the DNA is TGTGCCAGCAGCCACGACAACAGGGATAGCTCCTATAATTCACCCCTCCACTTT.

The CDR3, as DNA: TGTGCCAGCAGCCCGAGGACTAGCGGGGGGGCCGGGGAGCTGTTTTTT. Protein product: CASSPRTSGGAGELFF. The chain combines TRBV4-2 with TRBJ2-2; 15 bases align to TRBD2. Germline V gene sequence: CDR1 LGHNA, CDR2 YNFKEQ. This CDR3 has 16 amino acids. Trimming removed 4 bases from V and 6 bases from J; junction bases left unmatched: 3.

This clone was observed a single time. The rearrangement uses TRBV7-8 and TRBJ1-1; TRBD1 might be the D (5 bases). CDR3 length equals 14 residues. Trimming left V 5 bases short and J 7 bases short, with 17 bases between. Germline CDR1 and CDR2: SGHVS and FQNEAQ. CDR3 loop: CASSPGGLSGEAFF. CDR3 nucleotide sequence: TGTGCCAGCAGCCCGGGGGGTTTGTCTGGTGAAGCTTTCTTT.

This rearrangement joins TRBV3-1 (or the pseudogene TRBV3-2) to TRBJ2-1; TRBD2 matches 7 bases. The CDR3 consists of 18 residues. V shed 2 bases, J shed 1 base, and the junction held 11 bases outside the gene matches. CDR1 and CDR2 from the germline V gene are LGHDT and YNNKEL (reference sequence). CDR3 residues: CASSQYASGLGSYNEQFF. The CDR3 bases are TGTGCCAGCAGCCAATACGCTAGCGGCCTCGGTTCCTACAATGAGCAGTTCTTC.

The rearrangement links TRBV5-1 to TRBJ1-4, with 8 bases that match TRBD1. The ends lost 4 bases at V and 8 bases at J; junction bases unmatched: 10. Germline lookup yields CDR1 SGHRS and CDR2 YFSETQ. The CDR3 is made up of 15 amino acids. CDR3 DNA sequence: TGCGCCAGCAGCGTGGACAGGGTAGGGAGAGAAAAACTGTTTTTT. Translation gives CASSVDRVGREKLFF.

The chain employs TRBV19 and TRBJ2-1, with TRBD1 matching over 7 bases. Germline CDR1 and CDR2: LNHDA and SQIVND (reference sequence). CDR3 length: 15 amino acids. V was clipped by 1 base and J by 5 bases; unmatched bases: 5. The CDR3 loop is CASSIGTGFNNEQFF. The CDR3 DNA is TGTGCCAGTAGTATAGGGACAGGTTTTAACAATGAGCAGTTCTTC.

The chain couples TRBV27 to TRBJ1-4; 7 bases are shared with TRBD1. Looked up from germline, CDR1 is MNHEY and CDR2 is SMNVEV (reference sequence). The V gene end was trimmed by 3 bases and the J gene end by 6 bases; junction bases not matched to a gene: 7. This CDR3 contains 15 residues. This CDR3 is CASSFLRGGDEKLFF. CDR3 DNA sequence: TGTGCCAGCAGTTTCCTCAGAGGGGGCGATGAAAAACTGTTTTTT.

The chain uses TRBV9 and TRBJ1-6; D perhaps matches TRBD1 (6 bases). Between the trimmed V and J ends, which lost 3 bases and 9 bases, there was a span of 13 bases. There are 14 residues in the CDR3. Germline V gives CDR1 SGDLS, CDR2 YYNGEE. The CDR3 DNA follows: TGTGCCAGCAGCGCGACGGGGGCGGGTTCACCCCTCCACTTT. The encoded protein is CASSATGAGSPLHF.

The V gene is TRBV5-1, the J gene TRBJ2-3; TRBD1 agrees at 7 bases. Trimming at V came to 1 base and at J to 2 bases, leaving 1 base not matched to a gene. The CDR3 spans 14 residues. Germline V gives CDR1 SGHRS, CDR2 YFSETQ. DNA of the CDR3: TGCGCCAGCAGCTTGACAGGGGACACAGATACGCAGTATTTT. It yields the protein CASSLTGDTDTQYF.

The J gene is TRBJ1-2, the V gene TRBV6-5; TRBD1 might be the D (5 bases). The CDR3 sequence is 14 residues long. Between the trimmed V and J ends, which lost 7 bases and 8 bases, there was a span of 20 bases. The germline gives CDR1 MNHEY, CDR2 SVGAGI. CDR3 amino acids: CASKGTPLMGGYTF. As DNA, the CDR3 is TGTGCCAGCAAGGGGACTCCTCTGATGGGGGGCTACACCTTC.

V and J are TRBV14 and TRBJ2-3; D may match TRBD1 or TRBD2 (5 bases each). V was shortened by 7 bases and J by 6 bases, with 17 bases between the two germline ends. The CDR3 has 14 amino acids. Germline V lookup: CDR1 SGHDN, CDR2 FVKESK. CDR3 region: CASTTSIRGDTQYF. Here the CDR3 DNA reads TGTGCCAGCACCACCTCGATCCGGGGCGATACGCAGTATTTT.

This clone was seen a single time. The chain carries TRBV4-1 and TRBJ1-5; no clear D gene. CDR3 length: 15 amino acids. The V end lost 1 base, the J end lost 4 bases, and 11 bases lay between the germline ends. Germline V gene data show CDR1 as MGHRA and CDR2 as YSYEKL. CDR3 nucleotide sequence: TGCGCCAGCAGCCAAGTTGTGACGGGGAATCAGCCCCAGCATTTT. This encodes CASSQVVTGNQPQHF.